This paragraph covers one TCR beta chain sequence. Germline V gene sequence: CDR1 SEHNR, CDR2 FQNEAQ (reference sequence). The CDR3 runs to 18 residues. The junction had 15 bases not matched to a gene; V was cut back by 4 bases and J by 2 bases. Some clones are missing from TCRdb's copy, which holds only in-frame ones; the method was immunoSEQ multiplex PCR. Of more than 75,000 clones listed, 96% are singletons. This entry comes from a study of technical replicates of blood from a handful of donors. This sequence was found in a human donor in good health. The rearrangement joins TRBV7-9 to TRBJ1-2, with 8 positions matching TRBD1. Sequencing was performed on T cells isolated from PBMCs. CDR3 region: CASSSKHRQGNFNYGYTF. The CDR3 nucleotides read TGTGCCAGCAGCTCAAAACATAGACAGGGGAATTTCAACTATGGCTACACCTTC.